The sample holds many counts of the clone carrying this T cell receptor beta chain. The antigen is not known. These data come from a study of identical twins. General study points: Reduced insertions were recorded for abundant cord blood beta clonotypes, with no such pattern in memory repertoires.

TCRdb re-analysed the 5' RACE reads in MiXCR, keeping a single row per CDR3 protein. Seen here are about 530,000 distinct CDR3 sequences, roughly 15% observed once, and the top ten hold about 0.4%. CDR3 length: 15 amino acids. V was pared by 1 base and J by 3 bases, with 7 bases between. Every one of the donors was a healthy Caucasian. The same data also went into a second study, on yellow fever vaccine responses in identical twins.

This sequence originates from a woman in her late teens or twenties in good health. This sequence joins TRBV12-3 or TRBV12-4 and TRBJ1-6; D is unclear. The sample was CD4+ T cells sorted from blood. The CDR3 bases are TGTGCCAGCAGTTTAGGGGAACTCTATAATTCACCCCTCCACTTT. Encoded protein: CASSLGELYNSPLHF.